What follows describes a single T cell receptor beta chain. V lost 0 bases to trimming and J lost 4 bases, with 13 bases between them. Germline CDR1 is MGHRA and CDR2 is YSYEKL. This CDR3 is built from 16 residues. Sequencing used immunoSEQ multiplex PCR; TCRdb keeps in-frame clones, though not all of them. The repertoire consists of 200,000 to 250,000 clones, with approximately 87% occurring once and the leading ten covering approximately 3.3%. This entry is derived from a study of blood T cell repertoires in COVID-19. Study-level background: Nucleic acid was either cDNA or gDNA, and it came from T cells, B-cell-depleted T cells, or PBMCs.

The TCR comes from a woman between 50 and 59 years old in a cohort exposed to, infected with or recovered from COVID-19 (not recorded which). The sample consisted of PBMCs or T cells enriched from blood (not recorded which). J is TRBJ1-3 and V is TRBV4-1; D is uncertain. CDR3 loop: CASSQDTAQSGNTIYF. The CDR3 nucleotides read TGCGCCAGCAGCCAAGATACGGCACAGTCGGGAAACACCATATATTTT.